This is a list of T cell receptor beta chains from one sample in a study of shared T cell receptors in the human thymus. The data were produced by immunoSEQ multiplex PCR, yet TCRdb's version contains in-frame clones alone and is incomplete. The sample lists hundreds of thousands of clones; around 87% were seen once. The same sample was also used in a study of human thymus T cells.

What was sequenced was thymocytes. All receptors come from a boy under two years old with a congenital heart defect. The CDR3 runs from the conserved cysteine through the conserved F or W. D genes are given only for firm matches. Expanded clones get a size class; other rows say once, few or many, or leave the size out.

CDR3aa | CDR3nt | j_gene | d_gene | abundance | v_gene
CASGTSYGYTF | TGTGCCAGCGGGACAAGCTATGGCTACACCTTC | TRBJ1-2 | - | - | TRBV9
CASSSLQGIAKNIQYF | TGTGCCAGCAGCTCCCTCCAGGGAATAGCCAAAAACATTCAGTACTTC | TRBJ2-4 | - | - | TRBV7-9
CASILDRDSYEQYF | TGTGCCAGCATCCTCGACAGAGACTCCTACGAGCAGTACTTC | TRBJ2-7 | - | - | TRBV2
CASRLGPRDLVKFEQFF | TGTGCAAGTCGCTTAGGGCCCCGGGACTTGGTGAAATTTGAGCAGTTCTTC | TRBJ2-1 | - | - | TRBV12-2
CASSLGRWDKGEQFF | TGTGCCAGCAGCTTGGGGAGGTGGGATAAGGGTGAGCAGTTCTTC | TRBJ2-1 | - | - | TRBV5-4
CASSPGLVSYEQYF | TGTGCCAGCAGCCCCGGACTAGTTTCGTACGAGCAGTACTTC | TRBJ2-7 | TRBD2 | - | TRBV11-2
CASITTESYNEQFF | TGTGCCAGCATCACGACAGAGTCCTACAATGAGCAGTTCTTC | TRBJ2-1 | - | - | TRBV7-9
CASSVSDRSTGELFF | TGTGCCAGCAGTGTTAGCGACCGCTCTACCGGGGAGCTGTTTTTT | TRBJ2-2 | - | - | TRBV6-1
CASSFLAGAETQYF | TGCGCCAGCAGCTTCCTAGCGGGGGCGGAGACCCAGTACTTC | TRBJ2-5 | TRBD2 | - | TRBV5-1
CASSEQGASYEQYF | TGTGCCAGCAGCGAACAGGGGGCCTCCTACGAGCAGTACTTC | TRBJ2-7 | TRBD1 | - | TRBV9
CSVEDGLTGSEKLFF | TGCAGCGTTGAAGATGGTTTGACAGGGAGTGAAAAACTGTTTTTT | TRBJ1-4 | TRBD1 | - | TRBV29-1
CASSAEVLLAGVQSTDTQYF | TGCGCCAGCAGCGCGGAGGTGTTGCTAGCGGGGGTTCAGAGCACAGATACGCAGTATTTT | TRBJ2-3 | TRBD2 | - | TRBV5-1
CASSISTANTGELFF | TGTGCCAGCTCAATTTCGACAGCGAACACCGGGGAGCTGTTTTTT | TRBJ2-2 | - | - | TRBV18
CASSNDRQETQYF | TGTGCCAGCAGCAACGACAGGCAAGAGACCCAGTACTTC | TRBJ2-5 | - | - | TRBV7-3
CASSLTPLTSGQETQYF | TGTGCCAGCAGCTTAACCCCCCTGACTAGCGGGCAAGAGACCCAGTACTTC | TRBJ2-5 | TRBD2 | - | TRBV7-2
CASSLNLAGQTYEQYF | TGTGCCAGCAGTTTAAATCTGGCGGGGCAGACCTACGAGCAGTACTTC | TRBJ2-7 | - | - | TRBV27
CASSEFQGAGGYTF | TGTGCCAGCAGCGAATTCCAGGGGGCTGGTGGCTACACCTTC | TRBJ1-2 | TRBD1 | - | TRBV7-9
CASSSSSGSYNEQFF | TGTGCCAGCAGCTCCTCTAGCGGGAGTTACAATGAGCAGTTCTTC | TRBJ2-1 | TRBD2 | - | TRBV7-6
CASASTTANQPQHF | TGTGCCAGCGCGTCTACTACTGCAAATCAGCCCCAGCATTTT | TRBJ1-5 | - | few | TRBV6-5
CASTSTGSSYEQYF | TGTGCCAGCACATCGACAGGGAGTTCCTACGAGCAGTACTTC | TRBJ2-7 | TRBD1 | - | TRBV6-1
CASSQDLGGENTEAFF | TGCGCCAGCAGCCAAGATCTTGGGGGGGAGAACACTGAAGCTTTCTTT | TRBJ1-1 | - | - | TRBV4-3
CASTPPGLALHEQFF | TGTGCCAGCACGCCCCCGGGACTAGCGTTACATGAGCAGTTCTTC | TRBJ2-1 | TRBD2 | - | TRBV5-5
CASSLESRGSQGRRETQYF | TGTGCCAGCAGCTTGGAATCGCGGGGGAGCCAGGGTCGACGAGAGACCCAGTACTTC | TRBJ2-5 | TRBD2 | - | TRBV5-5
CASSEMGQGGYNEQFF | TGTGCCAGCAGTGAAATGGGGCAGGGGGGCTACAATGAGCAGTTCTTC | TRBJ2-1 | - | - | TRBV25-1
CASSEMGPDRVGQPQHF | TGTGCCAGCAGTGAAATGGGCCCCGACAGGGTAGGCCAGCCCCAGCATTTT | TRBJ1-5 | TRBD1 | - | TRBV6-1
CASSLDRINEKLFF | TGTGCCAGCAGCTTAGACAGGATTAATGAAAAACTGTTTTTT | TRBJ1-4 | - | few | TRBV7-2
CASSLGQGAVYNEQFF | TGTGCCAGCAGTTTGGGGCAGGGGGCTGTCTACAATGAGCAGTTCTTC | TRBJ2-1 | TRBD1 | - | TRBV28
CAISDRLAGGTDTQYF | TGTGCCATCAGTGACCGACTAGCGGGAGGCACAGATACGCAGTATTTT | TRBJ2-3 | TRBD2 | - | TRBV10-3
CASSLGWGPSSYEQYF | TGCGCCAGCAGCTTGGGGTGGGGCCCGAGTTCCTACGAGCAGTACTTC | TRBJ2-7 | - | - | TRBV5-1
CASSPYRGLQETQYF | TGTGCCAGCTCACCTTACAGGGGCCTTCAAGAGACCCAGTACTTC | TRBJ2-5 | TRBD1 | - | TRBV18
CASSLAGREGSSYNEQFF | TGTGCCAGCAGCTTAGCTGGCCGGGAGGGGAGCTCCTACAATGAGCAGTTCTTC | TRBJ2-1 | TRBD2 | - | TRBV11-2
CASSQDDKKSSYNEQFF | TGCGCCAGCAGCCAAGATGATAAGAAGAGCTCCTACAATGAGCAGTTCTTC | TRBJ2-1 | - | - | TRBV4-3
CASSGYSGHSGNTIYF | TGTGCCAGCAGTGGCTACAGTGGCCACTCTGGAAACACCATATATTTT | TRBJ1-3 | - | - | TRBV6-1
CASSFRRSDQPQHF | TGTGCCAGCAGCTTCCGGAGGAGCGATCAGCCCCAGCATTTT | TRBJ1-5 | - | - | TRBV13
CASSFNKRGGFDTQYF | TGTGCCAGCAGCTTTAACAAGCGGGGGGGCTTCGATACGCAGTATTTT | TRBJ2-3 | TRBD2 | - | TRBV5-4
CASLTDRYNEQFF | TGTGCCAGCTTAACAGACAGATACAATGAGCAGTTCTTC | TRBJ2-1 | - | - | TRBV2
CASSVQGANREKLFF | TGTGCCAGCAGTGTACAAGGGGCCAATAGGGAAAAACTGTTTTTT | TRBJ1-4 | - | few | TRBV6-1
CASSLGQGAYNEQFF | TGTGCCAGCAGCCTTGGACAGGGGGCTTACAATGAGCAGTTCTTC | TRBJ2-1 | TRBD1 | - | TRBV7-8
CASSLGSGQMNTEAFF | TGTGCCAGCAGTTTGGGTTCCGGACAGATGAACACTGAAGCTTTCTTT | TRBJ1-1 | - | few | TRBV28
CASSDEVGQGVGYSTGELFF | TGTGCCAGCAGTGACGAAGTAGGACAGGGGGTCGGTTACAGCACCGGGGAGCTGTTTTTT | TRBJ2-2 | TRBD1 | - | TRBV6-4
CAISSGLVGTGELFF | TGTGCCATCAGTTCAGGATTAGTGGGCACCGGGGAGCTGTTTTTT | TRBJ2-2 | - | - | TRBV10-3
CASRLGGITDTQYF | TGTGCCAGCAGACTCGGGGGGATCACAGATACGCAGTATTTT | TRBJ2-3 | TRBD2 | - | TRBV6-5
CASSLSSSPPYEQYF | TGTGCCAGCAGCTTAAGCTCGTCACCACCCTACGAGCAGTACTTC | TRBJ2-7 | - | few | TRBV7-9
CASSQWGFGTSGVGETQYF | TGTGCCAGCAGCCAATGGGGGTTTGGGACTAGCGGGGTAGGGGAGACCCAGTACTTC | TRBJ2-5 | TRBD2 | - | TRBV4-2
CSVEDRAGRYNEQFF | TGCAGCGTTGAAGATAGGGCAGGGCGTTACAATGAGCAGTTCTTC | TRBJ2-1 | - | - | TRBV29-1
CASTNGGSSYNEQFF | TGTGCCAGCACCAACGGGGGTAGCTCCTACAATGAGCAGTTCTTC | TRBJ2-1 | - | - | TRBV6-5
CASMGRGEKLFF | TGTGCCAGCATGGGGAGAGGTGAAAAACTGTTTTTT | TRBJ1-4 | - | - | TRBV28
CAGSGGGYTF | TGTGCCGGATCGGGAGGTGGCTACACCTTC | TRBJ1-2 | - | - | TRBV21-1
CASSLLQLNTEAFF | TGTGCCAGCAGCTTACTACAGCTGAACACTGAAGCTTTCTTT | TRBJ1-1 | - | - | TRBV7-9
CASSEKLAGGYEQYF | TGCGCCAGCAGTGAGAAACTAGCGGGAGGATACGAGCAGTACTTC | TRBJ2-7 | TRBD2 | - | TRBV10-1
CASSRLTGVEAFF | TGTGCCAGCAGCCGCCTGACAGGGGTAGAAGCTTTCTTT | TRBJ1-1 | TRBD1 | once | TRBV5-4
CASSLRADSWEQYF | TGTGCCAGCAGCTTACGGGCCGACAGTTGGGAGCAGTACTTC | TRBJ2-7 | - | - | TRBV7-9
CASSLETSGGLWSSYEQYF | TGTGCCAGCAGTTTGGAAACTAGCGGGGGGCTATGGAGCTCCTACGAGCAGTACTTC | TRBJ2-7 | TRBD2 | - | TRBV28